Following are 29 T cell receptor beta chains from one sample sequenced in a study of breast tumors, draining lymph nodes, adjacent tissues. Axillary draining lymph nodes of breast cancer patients supplied the node samples. MiXCR, run by TCRdb on the multiplex PCR reads, gives a single entry per CDR3 protein. Of more than 250,000 distinct CDR3 sequences listed, around 31% are singletons. The sequencing input was axillary lymph node tissue. These receptors all come from a female donor with breast cancer. Some clones in this sample may be carry-over from other donors' samples.

This clonotype appeared many times. The V and J genes are TRBV7-3 and TRBJ2-7, with 7 positions matching TRBD2. V was pared by 5 bases and J by 4 bases, with 8 bases of the junction left unmatched. Germline CDR1 SGHTA, CDR2 FQGTGA. CDR3 length equals 14 residues. The CDR3 region has the DNA TGTGCCAGCAGCCCCCTTGGGGGGGAGTACGAGCAGTACTTC. The encoded protein is CASSPLGGEYEQYF.

There are many counts of this clonotype. V gene TRBV4-2 combines with J gene TRBJ1-4; D is perhaps TRBD1 (5 bases). Germline-derived CDR1 and CDR2 are LGHNA and YNFKEQ. V lost 0 bases and J lost 5, with 10 bases in between. The CDR3 loop spans 15 amino acids. CDR3 bases: TGTGCCAGCAGCCAAGATCTGGGGCAGAATGAAAAACTGTTTTTT. Protein product: CASSQDLGQNEKLFF.

Ten or more counts support this clonotype. Here the CDR3 DNA reads TGTGCCAGCAGCCCCCCGACGATCCCAGATACGCAGTATTTT. It encodes CASSPPTIPDTQYF. The V call is TRBV11-3, the J call TRBJ2-3; unclear D gene. Germline CDR1 SGHNT, CDR2 YENEEA. V was cut by 5 bases and J by 4 bases, with 13 bases left in between. CDR3 size: 14 residues.

The V call is TRBV6-1, the J call TRBJ2-5, with D perhaps TRBD1 (7 bases). Looked up from germline, CDR1 is MNHNS and CDR2 is SASEGT. This CDR3 spans 12 amino acids. Trimming took off 7 bases at V and 7 bases at J, with 13 bases between the two ends. CDR3 in DNA: TGTGCCAGCAAGGAGGGGGCTGGGACCCAGTACTTC. Its translation is CASKEGAGTQYF.

This clonotype has just one count. The rearrangement joins TRBV20-1 to TRBJ1-2; D is unclear. V shed 5 bases and J shed 11 bases, with 12 bases lying between them. CDR3 length: 10 residues. Looked up from germline, CDR1 is DFQATT and CDR2 is SNEGSKA (reference sequence). The CDR3 DNA sequence: TGCAGTGCTGGGTCTGCGGGATACACCTTC. Protein: CSAGSAGYTF.

As for this clonotype: One end of the junction fails to match germline, which may point to a read error. V usage is TRBV9 and J usage is TRBJ2-3; 12 bases fit TRBD2. This CDR3 comprises 14 residues. Looked up from germline, CDR1 is SGDLS and CDR2 is YYNGEE. Here the CDR3 reads CASNGLAGPDTQSF. Here the CDR3 DNA reads TGTGCCAGCAACGGACTAGCGGGACCAGATACGCAGTCTTTT. Full variable domain (remainder filled in from reference TRBV9 and TRBJ2-3): DSGVTQTPKHLITATGQRVTLRCSPRSGDLSVYWYQQSLDQGLQFLIQYYNGEERAKGNILERFSAQQFPDLHSELNLSSLELGDSALYFCASNGLAGPDTQSFGPGTRLTVL.

This clonotype was seen ten or more times. The germline gene is not matched at one end of the junction; a read error may be the cause. This chain connects TRBV6-5 to TRBJ2-7, with D uncertain. The CDR3 is made up of 14 amino acids. Germline CDR1 reads MNHEY; CDR2 reads SVGAGI. The CDR3 sequence: CASSHSAGYYEQYF. DNA for the CDR3: TGTGCCAGCAGTCACTCGGCAGGTTACTACGAGCAGTACTTC.

Note on this clonotype: As the CDR3 is not closed by the conserved phenylalanine or tryptophan, this likely results from a read error. It is unclear where the CDR3 begins or ends on the DNA, so no DNA is shown, and the CDR3 is as TCRdb lists it. The V call is TRBV5-1, the J call TRBJ2-2; no DNA check was done on the table's D call, TRBD2. The CDR3 numbers 10 amino acids, ends counted. Germline assignment: CDR1 SGHRS and CDR2 YFSETQ. The CDR3 loop is CASSPGRAGV.

Regarding this clonotype: Without the conserved terminal phenylalanine or tryptophan, this CDR3 likely stems from a read error. The chain carries TRBV19 and TRBJ2-5, with 12 bases matching TRBD2. The V and J ends lost 4 bases and 2 bases, in that order; junction bases with no gene match: 5. The germline gives CDR1 LNHDA, CDR2 SQIVND (reference sequence). The CDR3 is made up of 16 amino acids. DNA of the CDR3: TGTGCCAGTAGTAAGCTAGCGGGAGGGGGTCAAGAGACCCAGTACTCC. Translating it yields CASSKLAGGGQETQYS.

This clonotype was seen many times. V is TRBV20-1 and J is TRBJ1-5; D gene uncertain. V was pared by 5 bases and J by 2 bases, with 13 bases between. CDR1 is DFQATT, CDR2 SNEGSKA, per germline (reference sequence). This CDR3 is built from 14 residues. Written as DNA, the CDR3 is TGCAGTGCTCGCCCGTCCGCGGGCAATCAGCCCCAGCATTTT. Protein: CSARPSAGNQPQHF.

This clonotype was recorded many times. This chain links TRBV20-1 with TRBJ2-1; 7 bases line up with TRBD2. The ends lost 6 bases at V and 7 bases at J; junction bases unmatched: 9. The CDR3 covers 13 residues. Germline loops: CDR1 DFQATT, CDR2 SNEGSKA (reference sequence). The CDR3 nucleotides read TGCAGTGCCGCTCGGACGGGAGGTAATGAGCAGTTCTTC. Amino acids: CSAARTGGNEQFF.

This clonotype has ten or more counts. This chain connects TRBV5-8 to TRBJ2-7; D call uncertain. The germline CDR1 and CDR2 sequences are SGHTS and YDEGEE. V was trimmed by 1 base and J by 2 bases, leaving 7 bases between them. The CDR3 is made up of 13 amino acids. For the CDR3, the DNA is TGTGCCAGCAGCTTGCACCGAGCCTACGAGCAGTACTTC. Its protein product is CASSLHRAYEQYF.

This clonotype appeared a few times. The rearrangement links TRBV20-1 to TRBJ2-7; D remains ambiguous. Trimming pared 6 bases from V and 6 bases from J, leaving 21 bases between. Germline CDR1 DFQATT, CDR2 SNEGSKA (reference sequence). The CDR3 loop spans 14 amino acids. CDR3 sequence: CSAKPGPGASEQYF. In nucleotides, the CDR3 is TGCAGTGCCAAGCCCGGCCCAGGAGCCTCCGAGCAGTACTTC.

Of note for this clonotype: A single base separates this from a much larger clone, so it may be a read error. The chain couples TRBV9 to TRBJ2-7; possibly TRBD1 for D (6 bases). Germline-derived CDR1 and CDR2 are SGDLS and YYNGEE. This CDR3 has 14 residues. CDR3 bases: TGTGCCAGCAGCCCAGAACAGGGTCCCTACGAGCAGTCCTTC. Its protein is CASSPEQGPYEQSF.

Worth noting for this clonotype: A much more abundant neighbour one base away suggests this may be a read error. The chain has TRBV6-5 and TRBJ1-4; 7 nucleotides match TRBD1. The V gene end was trimmed by 5 bases and the J gene end by 3 bases; junction bases not matched to a gene: 9. This CDR3 spans 16 amino acids. Germline V gives CDR1 MNHEY, CDR2 SVGAGI. CDR3 region: CASSIDRAAANEKLFF. In DNA form, the CDR3 reads TGTGCCAGCAGTATCGACAGGGCAGCGGCTAATGAAAAACTGTTTTTT.

The chain employs TRBV19 and TRBJ1-2; 9 nucleotides match TRBD1. The CDR3 runs 14 residues. V trimming: 4 bases; J trimming: 12 bases; junction bases outside the gene matches: 12. Per the germline V gene, CDR1 is LNHDA and CDR2 is SQIVND (reference sequence). This chain's CDR3 is CASSKPGQGSGNTF. The CDR3 DNA follows: TGTGCCAGTAGTAAACCGGGACAGGGATCTGGAAACACCTTC.

This clonotype was counted between two and nine times. With a much larger clone just one base away, this may be a read error. The V and J genes are TRBV6-1 and TRBJ1-5; unclear D gene. Trimming removed 5 bases from V and 7 bases from J, with 6 bases in between. The CDR3 covers 11 residues. Germline values: CDR1 MNHNS, CDR2 SASEGT. The CDR3 nucleotides are TGTGCCAGCAGTCAACCCCAGCCCCAGCATTTT. Protein: CASSQPQPQHF.

This clonotype was counted at least ten times. The CDR3 loop reads CASSRRTGTVNEKLFF. Here the CDR3 DNA reads TGCGCCAGCAGCCGGAGGACAGGGACAGTTAATGAAAAACTGTTTTTT. The rearrangement joins TRBV4-1 to TRBJ1-4; 8 bases are a match to TRBD1. The J segment lost 4 bases and the V segment lost 4 bases, leaving 8 bases of the junction unmatched. Germline CDR1 MGHRA, CDR2 YSYEKL. The CDR3 covers 16 residues.

This clonotype was detected a few times. The V gene is TRBV6-4, the J gene TRBJ2-2; 15 nucleotides line up with TRBD2. The CDR3 is 18 residues long. The germline V gene has CDR1 MRHNA and CDR2 SNTAGT. Trimming took 8 bases from V and 3 from J; bases not matched to a gene: 10. The chain's CDR3 is CASSPGLAGGPDTGELFF. DNA for the CDR3: TGTGCCAGCTCCCCCGGACTAGCGGGAGGGCCCGACACCGGGGAGCTGTTTTTT.

This clonotype was seen many times. This rearrangement joins TRBV10-3 to TRBJ1-2; no definite D call. V lost 4 bases and J lost 8, with 8 bases in between. The CDR3 is made up of 11 amino acids. Germline CDR1 and CDR2: ENHRY and SYGVKD. The CDR3 loop reads CAISGSGGYTF. In DNA, the CDR3 is TGTGCCATCAGTGGCTCTGGGGGCTACACCTTC.

This clonotype was picked up many times. This chain connects TRBV14 to TRBJ2-3; maybe TRBD1 (5 bases). The ends were cut back, 0 bases at V and 6 bases at J, with 13 bases in the middle. This CDR3 is 15 amino acids long. Germline V gene lookup returns CDR1 SGHDN and CDR2 FVKESK. CDR3 nucleotides: TGTGCCAGCAGCCAAGATTTTTCAGGGTTCGATACGCAGTATTTT. Protein: CASSQDFSGFDTQYF. Filled out from reference TRBV14 and TRBJ2-3, the complete variable domain reads EAGVTQFPSHSVIEKGQTVTLRCDPISGHDNLYWYRRVMGKEIKFLLHFVKESKQDESGMPNNRFLAERTGGTYSTLKVQPAELEDSGVYFCASSQDFSGFDTQYFGPGTRLTVL.

This clonotype showed up many times. This chain links TRBV2 with TRBJ2-7; 7 nucleotides line up with TRBD2. Germline assignment: CDR1 SNHLY and CDR2 FYNNEI. J gave up 5 bases and V 6 bases, and 4 bases lay outside the gene matches. This CDR3 contains 12 residues. CDR3 protein: CASRVTSDEQYF. In nucleotides, the CDR3 is TGTGCCAGCAGGGTCACTAGCGACGAGCAGTACTTC.

This clonotype has a count of ten or more. V gene TRBV29-1 combines with J gene TRBJ2-2; a possible D gene is TRBD1 (5 bases). Between the trimmed V and J ends, which lost 3 bases and 2 bases, there was a span of 10 bases. Germline V gives CDR1 SQVTM, CDR2 ANQGSEA. This CDR3 comprises 14 residues. This chain's CDR3 is CSVDRQGNTGELFF. In DNA form, the CDR3 reads TGCAGCGTTGATCGGCAGGGTAACACCGGGGAGCTGTTTTTT.

This clonotype was recorded at least ten times. The chain carries TRBV18 and TRBJ1-2; D is ambiguous. V lost 3 bases and J 8 bases, leaving 4 bases between the germline ends. The germline CDR1 and CDR2 sequences are KGHSH and LQKENI. This CDR3 contains 10 residues. The CDR3 is CASSPRGYTF. In DNA, the CDR3 is TGTGCCAGCTCACCGCGGGGCTACACCTTC.

A note on this clonotype: This CDR3 is missing its conserved last phenylalanine or tryptophan, likely due to a read error. The gene calls are TRBV7-9 and TRBJ1-6, with D unresolved. Germline loops: CDR1 SEHNR, CDR2 FQNEAQ (reference sequence). The CDR3 spans 14 residues. Trimming pared 5 bases from V and 13 bases from J, leaving 18 bases between. CDR3 DNA sequence: TGTGCCAGCAGCCCGGACGGGGATGGGTCGCCCCTCCACCTT. This translates into CASSPDGDGSPLHL.

The CDR3: CSASDVRGNTEAFF. CDR3 in DNA: TGCAGTGCTAGCGACGTACGGGGGAACACTGAAGCTTTCTTT. This chain uses TRBV20-1 with TRBJ1-1; D unresolved. V dropped 3 bases and J dropped 1 base, with 12 bases sitting between them. Germline assignment: CDR1 DFQATT and CDR2 SNEGSKA (reference sequence). CDR3 length: 14 amino acids.

The chain uses TRBV28 and TRBJ2-3, with no clear D. The CDR3 spans 13 residues. Germline values: CDR1 MDHEN, CDR2 SYDVKM. Trimming took off 1 base at V and 4 bases at J, with 6 bases between the two ends. DNA of the CDR3: TGTGCCAGCAGTTTATTGCCCCCAGATACGCAGTATTTT. Encoded protein: CASSLLPPDTQYF.

This clonotype was detected only a few times. A single base separates this from a much larger clone, so it may be a read error. The conserved final phenylalanine or tryptophan is absent from the CDR3, which likely points to a read error. The chain links TRBV9 to TRBJ2-1, with a weak D call TRBD2 (5 bases). Germline CDR1 is SGDLS and CDR2 is YYNGEE. Trimming stripped 0 bases from V and 6 bases from J, with 7 bases between. The CDR3 loop spans 13 amino acids. The CDR3 DNA reads TGTGCCAGCAGCGTAGGGCTAGCCAATGAGCAGTTCTCC. The encoded protein is CASSVGLANEQFS.

This clonotype was found many times. The chain employs TRBV24-1 and TRBJ1-3, with a possible D match to TRBD1 (6 bases). The CDR3 extends over 13 amino acids. Germline V CDR1 and CDR2: KGHDR, SFDVKD. The V end lost 7 bases, the J end lost 2 bases, and 8 bases lay between the germline ends. DNA of the CDR3: TGTGCCACCAGCCACAGGGCTGGAAACACCATATATTTT. Its protein product is CATSHRAGNTIYF.